This T cell receptor beta chain was observed in a study of response to subunit inactivated influenza vaccine. The study, taken as a whole, reports: That few new T cells are recruited by each seasonal influenza vaccination was the authors' suggestion.

In the case of this clonotype: Its cognate antigen is unknown.

In TCRdb, the RT-PCR reads were re-called with MiXCR into one record per CDR3 protein. The sample has fewer than 550,000 distinct CDR3 sequences; about 25% are singletons. Germline CDR1 reads KGHDR; CDR2 reads SFDVKD. V was clipped by 5 bases and J by 6 bases; unmatched bases: 6. The CDR3 spans 14 residues. This sequence originates from a man between 50 and 59 years old who received an inactivated influenza vaccine. The V gene is TRBV24-1, the J gene TRBJ2-1; 7 nucleotides agree with TRBD2. Material: CD4+ T cells sorted from PBMCs, obtained more than 4 days after vaccination. CDR3 in amino acids: CATSVASGFNEQFF. CDR3 nucleotide sequence: TGTGCCACCAGTGTGGCTAGCGGCTTCAATGAGCAGTTCTTC.